Sequencing of this TCR beta chain was carried out in a study of response to subunit inactivated influenza vaccine. A remark on this clonotype: The antigen is unknown.

MiXCR, run by TCRdb on the RT-PCR reads, gives a single entry per CDR3 protein. The data show 300,000 to 350,000 distinct CDR3 sequences, with around 22% seen just once and about a tenth held by the top ten. Broader study findings: The authors put forward the suggestion that each seasonal influenza vaccination may bring in only a limited number of new T cells.

Trimming removed 3 bases at V and 0 bases at J, with 12 bases between. This CDR3 region has 15 residues. Germline CDR1 reads MDHEN; CDR2 reads SYDVKM. The TCR was taken from a man aged 50-75 years who received an inactivated influenza vaccine. The V gene is TRBV28, the J gene TRBJ2-7; D not resolved. The specimen was PBMCs from blood, collected about 20 months after vaccination. CDR3: CASSFYSGPSYEQYF. Written as DNA, the CDR3 is TGTGCCAGCAGTTTCTATTCCGGGCCCTCCTACGAGCAGTACTTC.